This T cell receptor beta chain was obtained from a study of CD8 T cells in ankylosing spondylitis listed by TCRdb under 2017. About the study as a whole: The study set out to find disease-linked TCR variants by profiling T cell receptor beta repertoires in ankylosing spondylitis patients and healthy donors. Peripheral blood samples were taken, and synovial fluid was additionally collected from ankylosing spondylitis patients. The full study cohort was made up of under 30 ankylosing spondylitis patients and 95 to 130 healthy donors. The study at large found these results: Significant enrichment of the disease-linked clones was reported in matched synovial fluid samples from ankylosing spondylitis patients. A TCR beta motif made up of several highly homologous amino acid variants appeared to be characteristic of blood from ankylosing spondylitis patients. Some motif variants had previously been reported in the synovial fluid and blood of reactive arthritis patients, which suggests shared mechanisms of disease initiation. The disease-linked clones had a CD8+ phenotype and were found at relatively low frequencies in peripheral blood.

A word on this clonotype: Its binding antigen is unknown. Base qualities are not recorded, but no much larger clone differs from it by a single base.

The instrument given in TCRdb is Illumina HiSeq 2500. Quantitative 5'-RACE with molecular barcodes was used to prepare TCR beta libraries. As for the authors' bioinformatics: A new computational method based on a probabilistic model of VDJ rearrangement was used to identify disease-linked TCR variants. TCRdb trimmed the raw reads at Q25, called clones with MiXCR and kept productive beta chains. Each CDR3 protein appears once, grouped with its most common genes and DNA. For this entry, the V and J calls and clone size follow TCRdb and not the study's own pipeline. The sample table records under 850,000 distinct CDR3 sequences; 15% to 20% of these occur just once. Jointly, the top ten make up about 19% of the sample. CDR1 and CDR2 are read off the germline V gene as KGHDR and SFDVKD. V gives up 6 bases and J gives up 5 bases, and the segment between their germline ends measures 11 bases. Inclusive of the bounding cysteine and phenylalanine, the CDR3 is 13 residues long. CDR3 DNA is the only sequence kept; it has 39 bases, read in frame from the first base.

The V and J genes are TRBV24-1 and TRBJ2-3; the D gene cannot be resolved beyond TRBD1 or TRBD2, each matching 5 bases. The sequence was obtained from a male donor with ankylosing spondylitis. Sample: blood, either unsorted or a sorted T cell fraction (not recorded which). The DNA sequence is as follows: TGTGCCACCAGTCCGAGGGGAATAGATACGCAGTATTTT. The translation is CATSPRGIDTQYF.